The present TCR beta chain was sequenced within a study of T cell repertoires in cytomegalovirus infection. As for the study in general: Public TCR beta signatures indicated both CMV infection and matching HLA type.

TCRdb re-analysed the reads in MiXCR, keeping a single row per CDR3 protein. Of some 350,000 distinct CDR3 sequences in the sample, about 35% were seen once. The CDR3 runs 14 residues. Germline loops: CDR1 LNHDA, CDR2 SQIVND (reference sequence). V lost 7 bases and J 2 bases, leaving 12 bases between the germline ends. Concerning this clonotype: What it binds is not known.

This TCR derives from a human donor in good health (CMV status not recorded). Some clones in this sample may be carry-over from other donors' samples. The starting material was cultured PBMCs, obtained from culture after CMV antigen stimulation. The rearrangement joins TRBV19 to TRBJ2-1; D not resolved. The CDR3 protein is CASNQESAYNEQFF. The CDR3 bases are TGTGCCAGTAATCAGGAGTCGGCCTACAATGAGCAGTTCTTC.